In this sample, the clone carrying this T cell receptor (beta chain) turned up once. This sample stems from a study of blood T cell repertoires in COVID-19. In the study overall: Samples taken during acute and convalescent COVID-19 were collected in the United States, Italy and Spain. PBMCs, B-cell-depleted T cells, or T cells provided the cDNA or gDNA that made up the material.

Per the original data handling: Cell counts per sample came from amplifying reference gene primers. Repertoires were generated with immunoSEQ multiplex PCR, while TCRdb's copy carries only in-frame clones and drops some. The DNA gave D and trimming, while V, J and clone size come from that table. The data contain roughly 100,000 clones, around 82% of them singletons. The CDR3 spans 17 residues. This TCR derives from a human donor in a cohort sampled during active or convalescent COVID-19. The sample was peripheral blood. The V and J genes are TRBV21-1 and TRBJ1-1; the D call of TRBD1 is as the table states it, not checked on the DNA. TRBV21-1 is marked as a pseudogene. CDR3 coding DNA: TGTGCCAGCAGCAAAGAGTGGCAGGGGGCCTGGAACACTGAAGCTTTCTTT. Protein: CASSKEWQGAWNTEAFF.